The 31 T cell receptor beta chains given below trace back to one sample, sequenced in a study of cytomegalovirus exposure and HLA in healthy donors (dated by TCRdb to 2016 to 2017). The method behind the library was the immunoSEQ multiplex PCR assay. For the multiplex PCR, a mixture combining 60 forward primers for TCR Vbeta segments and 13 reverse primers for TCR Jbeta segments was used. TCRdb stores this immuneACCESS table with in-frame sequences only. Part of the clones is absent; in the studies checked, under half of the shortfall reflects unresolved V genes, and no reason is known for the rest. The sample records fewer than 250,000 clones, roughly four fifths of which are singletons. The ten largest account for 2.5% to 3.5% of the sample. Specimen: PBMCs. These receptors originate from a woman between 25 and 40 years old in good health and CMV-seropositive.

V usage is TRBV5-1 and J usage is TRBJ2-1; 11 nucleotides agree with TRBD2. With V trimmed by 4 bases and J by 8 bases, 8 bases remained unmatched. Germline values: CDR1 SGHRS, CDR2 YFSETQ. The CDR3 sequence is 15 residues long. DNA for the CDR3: TGCGCCAGCAGCGCAACTAGCGGGAGTATAGATGAGCAGTTCTTC. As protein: CASSATSGSIDEQFF. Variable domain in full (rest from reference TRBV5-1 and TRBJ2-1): KAGVTQTPRYLIKTRGQQVTLSCSPISGHRSVSWYQQTPGQGLQFLFEYFSETQRNKGNFPGRFSGRQFSNSRSEMNVSTLELGDSALYLCASSATSGSIDEQFFGPGTRLTVL.

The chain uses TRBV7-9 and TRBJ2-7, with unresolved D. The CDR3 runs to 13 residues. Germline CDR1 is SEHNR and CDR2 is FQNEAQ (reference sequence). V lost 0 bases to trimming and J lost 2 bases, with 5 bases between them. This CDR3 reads CASSLALAYEQYF. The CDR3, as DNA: TGTGCCAGCAGCTTAGCGCTAGCCTACGAGCAGTACTTC.

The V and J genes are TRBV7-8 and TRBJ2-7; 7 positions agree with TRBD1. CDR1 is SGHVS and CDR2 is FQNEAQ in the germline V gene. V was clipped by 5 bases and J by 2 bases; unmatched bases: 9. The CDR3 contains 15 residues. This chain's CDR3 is CASSPRPDRPYEQYF. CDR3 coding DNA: TGTGCCAGCAGCCCTAGACCGGACAGGCCCTACGAGCAGTACTTC.

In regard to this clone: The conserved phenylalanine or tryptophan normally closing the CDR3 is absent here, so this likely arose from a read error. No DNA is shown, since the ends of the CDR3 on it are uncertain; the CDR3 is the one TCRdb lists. The chain's CDR3 is CASSYRRLAY. The rearrangement joins TRBV6-9 to TRBJ2-7; the table's D call TRBD2 went unverified against the DNA. CDR1 is MNHGY and CDR2 is SVAAGI in the germline V gene. Termini included, the CDR3 measures 10 amino acids.

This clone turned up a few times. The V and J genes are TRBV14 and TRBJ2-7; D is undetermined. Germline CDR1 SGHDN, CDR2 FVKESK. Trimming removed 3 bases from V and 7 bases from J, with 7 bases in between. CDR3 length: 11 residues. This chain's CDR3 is CASSQFREQYF. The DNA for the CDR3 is TGTGCCAGCAGCCAGTTCCGGGAGCAGTACTTC.

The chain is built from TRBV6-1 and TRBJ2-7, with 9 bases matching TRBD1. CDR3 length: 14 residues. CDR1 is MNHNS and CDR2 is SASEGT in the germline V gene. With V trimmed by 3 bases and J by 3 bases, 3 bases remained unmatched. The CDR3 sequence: CASSEDRGVYEQYF. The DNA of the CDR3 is TGTGCCAGCAGTGAGGACAGGGGAGTCTACGAGCAGTACTTC.

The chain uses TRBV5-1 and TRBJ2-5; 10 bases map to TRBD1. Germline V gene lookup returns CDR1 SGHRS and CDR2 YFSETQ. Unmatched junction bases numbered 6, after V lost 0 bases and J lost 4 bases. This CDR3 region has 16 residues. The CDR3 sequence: CASSLVRDRGRETQYF. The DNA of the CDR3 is TGCGCCAGCAGCTTGGTTCGGGACAGGGGACGAGAGACCCAGTACTTC.

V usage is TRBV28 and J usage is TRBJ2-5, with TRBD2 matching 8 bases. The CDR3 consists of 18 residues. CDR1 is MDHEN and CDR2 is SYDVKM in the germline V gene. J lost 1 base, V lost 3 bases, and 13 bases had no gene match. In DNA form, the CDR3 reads TGTGCCAGCAGTTTTAGTTTCCTAGCGGGTGGGTCCCAAGAGACCCAGTACTTC. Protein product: CASSFSFLAGGSQETQYF.

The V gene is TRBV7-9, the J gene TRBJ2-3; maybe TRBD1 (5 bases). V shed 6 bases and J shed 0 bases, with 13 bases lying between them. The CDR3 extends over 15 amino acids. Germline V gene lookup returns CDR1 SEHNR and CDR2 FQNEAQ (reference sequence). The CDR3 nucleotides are TGTGCCAGCAGTCCCCCCGGACATAGCACAGATACGCAGTATTTT. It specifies CASSPPGHSTDTQYF.

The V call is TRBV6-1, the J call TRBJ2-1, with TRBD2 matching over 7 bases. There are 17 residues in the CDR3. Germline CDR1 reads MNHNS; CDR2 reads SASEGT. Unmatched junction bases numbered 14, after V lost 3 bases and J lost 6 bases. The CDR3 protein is CASSDPMTSWAGNEQFF. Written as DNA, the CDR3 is TGTGCCAGCAGTGACCCGATGACTAGCTGGGCGGGCAATGAGCAGTTCTTC.

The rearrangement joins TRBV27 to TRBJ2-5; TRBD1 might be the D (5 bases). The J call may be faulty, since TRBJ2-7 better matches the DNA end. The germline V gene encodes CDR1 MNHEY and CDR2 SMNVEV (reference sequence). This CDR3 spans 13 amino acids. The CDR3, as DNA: TGTGCCAGCCGTTCGGACACAGGTCCCGAGCAGTACTTC. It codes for CASRSDTGPEQYF.

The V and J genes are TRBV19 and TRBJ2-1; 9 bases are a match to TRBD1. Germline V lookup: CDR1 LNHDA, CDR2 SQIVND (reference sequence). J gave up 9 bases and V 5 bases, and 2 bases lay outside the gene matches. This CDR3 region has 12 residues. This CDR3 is CASSQQGAEQFF. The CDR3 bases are TGTGCCAGTAGTCAACAGGGGGCTGAGCAGTTCTTC.

The CDR3 bases are TGTGCCAGTAGTATGACAGGTGCTGCGAGTCAGCCCCAGCATTTT. Translating gives CASSMTGAASQPQHF. The chain couples TRBV19 to TRBJ1-5, with a tentative D call TRBD1 (6 bases). The V end was cut by 3 bases, the J end by 6 bases, with 15 bases between. Germline values: CDR1 LNHDA, CDR2 SQIVND (reference sequence). This CDR3 is built from 15 residues. The full variable domain, completed using reference TRBV19 and TRBJ1-5, is DGGITQSPKYLFRKEGQNVTLSCEQNLNHDAMYWYRQDPGQGLRLIYYSQIVNDFQKGDIAEGYSVSREKKESFPLTVTSAQKNPTAFYLCASSMTGAASQPQHFGDGTRLSIL.

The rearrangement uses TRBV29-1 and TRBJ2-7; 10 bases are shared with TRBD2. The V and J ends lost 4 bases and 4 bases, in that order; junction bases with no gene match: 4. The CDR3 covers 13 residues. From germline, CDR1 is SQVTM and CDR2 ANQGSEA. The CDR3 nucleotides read TGCAGCGTTGGAAGCGGGAGGGCGTACGAGCAGTACTTC. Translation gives CSVGSGRAYEQYF.

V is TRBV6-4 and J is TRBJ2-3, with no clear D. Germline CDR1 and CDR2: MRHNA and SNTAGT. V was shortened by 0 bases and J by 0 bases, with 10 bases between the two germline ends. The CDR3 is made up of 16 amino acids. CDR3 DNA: TGTGCCAGCAGTGACTCCGGAGCCAGCAGCACAGATACGCAGTATTTT. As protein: CASSDSGASSTDTQYF.

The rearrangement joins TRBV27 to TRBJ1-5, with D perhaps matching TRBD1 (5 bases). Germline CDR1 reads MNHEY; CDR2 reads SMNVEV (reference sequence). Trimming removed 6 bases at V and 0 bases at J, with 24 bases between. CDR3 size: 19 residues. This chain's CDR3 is CASRPRGGLVVSSNQPQHF. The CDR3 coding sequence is TGTGCCAGCAGGCCCCGGGGGGGACTGGTTGTTAGTAGCAATCAGCCCCAGCATTTT.

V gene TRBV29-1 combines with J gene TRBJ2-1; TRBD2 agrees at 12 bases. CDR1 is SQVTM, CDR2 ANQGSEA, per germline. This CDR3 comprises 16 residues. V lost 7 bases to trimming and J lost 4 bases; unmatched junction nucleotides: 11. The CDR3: CSAAPTSGGPYNEQFF. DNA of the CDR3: TGCAGCGCTGCACCGACTAGCGGGGGACCTTACAATGAGCAGTTCTTC.

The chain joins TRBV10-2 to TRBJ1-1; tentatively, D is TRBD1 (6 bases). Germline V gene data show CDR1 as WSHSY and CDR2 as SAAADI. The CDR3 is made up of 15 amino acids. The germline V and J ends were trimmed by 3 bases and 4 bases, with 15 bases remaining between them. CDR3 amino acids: CASSDLRGGGTEAFF. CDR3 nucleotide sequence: TGCGCCAGCAGTGATTTGAGGGGGGGCGGCACTGAAGCTTTCTTT.

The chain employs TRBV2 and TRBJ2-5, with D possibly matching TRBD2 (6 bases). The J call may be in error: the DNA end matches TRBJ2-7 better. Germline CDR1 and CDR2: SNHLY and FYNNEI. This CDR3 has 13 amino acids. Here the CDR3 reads CASMTGERHEQYF. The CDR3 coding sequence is TGTGCCAGCATGACGGGAGAGAGACACGAGCAGTACTTC.

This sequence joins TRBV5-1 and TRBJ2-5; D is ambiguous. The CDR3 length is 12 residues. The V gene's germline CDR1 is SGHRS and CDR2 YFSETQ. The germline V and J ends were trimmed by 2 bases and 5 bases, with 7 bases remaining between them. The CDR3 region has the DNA TGCGCCAGCAGCTTATCATTGGAGACCCAGTACTTC. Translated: CASSLSLETQYF.

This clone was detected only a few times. The CDR3 here is CASLLQTYPYEQYF. The CDR3 nucleotides read TGTGCCAGCCTCTTGCAGACTTACCCCTACGAGCAGTACTTC. The J gene is TRBJ2-7, the V gene TRBV2; D remains ambiguous. Germline-derived CDR1 and CDR2 are SNHLY and FYNNEI. Between the trimmed V and J ends, which lost 8 bases and 2 bases, there was a span of 16 bases. The CDR3 totals 14 residues.

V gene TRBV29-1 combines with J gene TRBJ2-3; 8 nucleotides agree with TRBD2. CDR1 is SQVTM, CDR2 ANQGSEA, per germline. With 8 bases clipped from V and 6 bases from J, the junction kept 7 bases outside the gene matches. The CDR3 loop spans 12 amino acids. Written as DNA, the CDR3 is TGCAGCTCCCGGGGGGGCAGGGATACGCAGTATTTT. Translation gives CSSRGGRDTQYF.

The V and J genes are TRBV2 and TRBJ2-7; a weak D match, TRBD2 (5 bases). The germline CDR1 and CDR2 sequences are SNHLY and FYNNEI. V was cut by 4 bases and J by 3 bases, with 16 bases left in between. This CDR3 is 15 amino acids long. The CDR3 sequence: CASSVSGVTDYEQYF. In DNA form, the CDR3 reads TGTGCCAGCAGTGTCAGCGGAGTGACCGACTACGAGCAGTACTTC.

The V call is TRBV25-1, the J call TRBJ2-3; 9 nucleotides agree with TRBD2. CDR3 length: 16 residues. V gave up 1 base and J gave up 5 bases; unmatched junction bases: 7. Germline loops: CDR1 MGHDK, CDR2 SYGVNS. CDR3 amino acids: CASSELWREGVDTQYF. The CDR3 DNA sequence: TGTGCCAGCAGTGAATTATGGCGGGAGGGCGTAGATACGCAGTATTTT.

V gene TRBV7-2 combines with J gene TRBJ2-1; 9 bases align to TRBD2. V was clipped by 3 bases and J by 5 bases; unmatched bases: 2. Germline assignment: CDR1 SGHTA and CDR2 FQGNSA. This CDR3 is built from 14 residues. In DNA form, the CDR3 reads TGTGCCAGCAGCTTGTCTAGCGGGAACAATGAGCAGTTCTTC. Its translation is CASSLSSGNNEQFF.

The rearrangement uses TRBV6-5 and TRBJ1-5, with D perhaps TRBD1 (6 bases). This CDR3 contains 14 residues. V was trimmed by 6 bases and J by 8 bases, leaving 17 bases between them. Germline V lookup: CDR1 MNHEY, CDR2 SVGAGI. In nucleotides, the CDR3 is TGTGCCAGCAGGAGACCAGGGGCTGGAGAGCCCCAGCATTTT. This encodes CASRRPGAGEPQHF.

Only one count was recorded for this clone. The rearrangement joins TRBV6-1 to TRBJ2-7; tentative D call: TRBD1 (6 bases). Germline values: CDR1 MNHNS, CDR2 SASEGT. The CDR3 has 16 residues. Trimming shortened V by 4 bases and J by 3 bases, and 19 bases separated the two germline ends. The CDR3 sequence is CASSGGQRRINYEQYF. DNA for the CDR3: TGTGCCAGCAGTGGCGGACAGCGACGAATAAACTACGAGCAGTACTTC.

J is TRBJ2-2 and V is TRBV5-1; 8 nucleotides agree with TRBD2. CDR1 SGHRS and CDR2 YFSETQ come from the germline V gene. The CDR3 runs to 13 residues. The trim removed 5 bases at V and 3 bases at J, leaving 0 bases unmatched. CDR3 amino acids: CASRRGDTGELFF. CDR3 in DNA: TGCGCCAGCAGGCGGGGGGACACCGGGGAGCTGTTTTTT.

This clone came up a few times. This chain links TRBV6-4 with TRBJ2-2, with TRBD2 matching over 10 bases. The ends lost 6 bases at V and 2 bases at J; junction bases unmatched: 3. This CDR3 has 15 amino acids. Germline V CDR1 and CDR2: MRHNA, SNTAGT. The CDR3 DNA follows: TGTGCCAGCAGCGGACTAGCGGATAACACCGGGGAGCTGTTTTTT. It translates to CASSGLADNTGELFF.

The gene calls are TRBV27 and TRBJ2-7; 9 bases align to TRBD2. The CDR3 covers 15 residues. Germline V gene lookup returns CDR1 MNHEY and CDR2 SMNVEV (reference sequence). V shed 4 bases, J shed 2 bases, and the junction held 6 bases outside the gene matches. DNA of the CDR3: TGTGCCAGCAGTTATGCGGGGGGGGATCCCTACGAGCAGTACTTC. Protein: CASSYAGGDPYEQYF.

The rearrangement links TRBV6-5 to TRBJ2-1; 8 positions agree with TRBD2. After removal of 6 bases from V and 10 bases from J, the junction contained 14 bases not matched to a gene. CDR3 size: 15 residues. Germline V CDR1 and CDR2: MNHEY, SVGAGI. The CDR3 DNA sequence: TGTGCCAGCAGCAGGACCGGACTAGCAGGTCGAGAGCAGTTCTTC. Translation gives CASSRTGLAGREQFF.